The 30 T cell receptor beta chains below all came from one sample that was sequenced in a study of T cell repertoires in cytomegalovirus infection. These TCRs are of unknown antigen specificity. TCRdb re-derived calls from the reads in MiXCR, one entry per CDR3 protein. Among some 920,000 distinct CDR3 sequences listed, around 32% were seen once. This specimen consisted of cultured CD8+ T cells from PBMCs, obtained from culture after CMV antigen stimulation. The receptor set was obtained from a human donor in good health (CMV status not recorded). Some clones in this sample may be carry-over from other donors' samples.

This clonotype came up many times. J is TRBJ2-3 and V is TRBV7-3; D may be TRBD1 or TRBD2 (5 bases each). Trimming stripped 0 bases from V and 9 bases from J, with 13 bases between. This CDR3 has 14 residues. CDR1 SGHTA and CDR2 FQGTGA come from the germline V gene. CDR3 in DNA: TGTGCCAGCAGCTTAACGGGGGACGGAGTCACGCAGTATTTT. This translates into CASSLTGDGVTQYF.

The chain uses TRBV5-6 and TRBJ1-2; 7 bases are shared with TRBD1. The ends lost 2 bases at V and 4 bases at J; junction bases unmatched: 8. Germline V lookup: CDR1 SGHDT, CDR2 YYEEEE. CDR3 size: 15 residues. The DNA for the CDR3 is TGTGCCAGCAGCTTCTGGAGAGGACAGGTCTATGGCTACACCTTC. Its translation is CASSFWRGQVYGYTF.

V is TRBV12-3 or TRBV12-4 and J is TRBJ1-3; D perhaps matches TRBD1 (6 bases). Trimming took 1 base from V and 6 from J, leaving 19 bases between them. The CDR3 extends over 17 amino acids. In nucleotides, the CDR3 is TGTGCCAGCAGTTTAGGGACAGAGCGTGGCTCAGTAAACACCATATATTTT. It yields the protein CASSLGTERGSVNTIYF.

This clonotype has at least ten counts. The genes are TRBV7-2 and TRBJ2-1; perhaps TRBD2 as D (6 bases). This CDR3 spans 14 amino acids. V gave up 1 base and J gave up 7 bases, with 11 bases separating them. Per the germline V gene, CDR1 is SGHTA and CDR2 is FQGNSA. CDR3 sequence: CASSLGFSGNEQFF. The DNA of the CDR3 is TGTGCCAGCAGCTTAGGTTTTAGCGGAAATGAGCAGTTCTTC.

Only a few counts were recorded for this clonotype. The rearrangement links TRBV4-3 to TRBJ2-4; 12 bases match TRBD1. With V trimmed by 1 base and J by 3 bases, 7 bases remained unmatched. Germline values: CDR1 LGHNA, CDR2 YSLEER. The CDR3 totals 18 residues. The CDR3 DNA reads TGCGCCAGCAGCCAAGTGATCGGGACAGGGGGCGGCAAAAACATTCAGTACTTC. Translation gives CASSQVIGTGGGKNIQYF.

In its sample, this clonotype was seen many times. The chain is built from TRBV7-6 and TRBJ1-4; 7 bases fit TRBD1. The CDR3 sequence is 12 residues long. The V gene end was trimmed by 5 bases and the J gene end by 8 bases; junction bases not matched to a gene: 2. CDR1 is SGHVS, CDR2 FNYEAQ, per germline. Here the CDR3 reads CASSPGQEKLFF. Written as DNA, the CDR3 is TGTGCCAGCAGCCCGGGACAGGAAAAACTGTTTTTT.

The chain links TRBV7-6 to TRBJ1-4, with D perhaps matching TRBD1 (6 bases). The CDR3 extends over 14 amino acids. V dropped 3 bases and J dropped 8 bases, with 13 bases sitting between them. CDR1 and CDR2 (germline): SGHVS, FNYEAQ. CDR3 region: CASSFRAGDEKLFF. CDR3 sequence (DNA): TGTGCCAGCAGCTTTAGGGCAGGGGACGAAAAACTGTTTTTT.

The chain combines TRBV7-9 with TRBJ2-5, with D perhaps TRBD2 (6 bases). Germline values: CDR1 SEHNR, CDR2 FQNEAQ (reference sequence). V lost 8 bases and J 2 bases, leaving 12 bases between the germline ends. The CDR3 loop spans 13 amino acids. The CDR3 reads CASGGTGQETQYF. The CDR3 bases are TGTGCCAGCGGGGGGACCGGTCAAGAGACCCAGTACTTC.

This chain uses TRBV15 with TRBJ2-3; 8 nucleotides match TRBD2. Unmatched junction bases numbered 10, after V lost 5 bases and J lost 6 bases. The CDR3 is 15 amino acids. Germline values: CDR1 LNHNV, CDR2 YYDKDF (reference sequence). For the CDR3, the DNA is TGTGCCACCAGCCGTTGGACTAGCAGTCGGGATACGCAGTATTTT. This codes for CATSRWTSSRDTQYF. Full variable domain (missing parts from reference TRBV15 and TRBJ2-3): DAMVIQNPRYQVTQFGKPVTLSCSQTLNHNVMYWYQQKSSQAPKLLFHYYDKDFNNEADTPDNFQSRRPNTSFCFLDIRSPGLGDTAMYLCATSRWTSSRDTQYFGPGTRLTVL.

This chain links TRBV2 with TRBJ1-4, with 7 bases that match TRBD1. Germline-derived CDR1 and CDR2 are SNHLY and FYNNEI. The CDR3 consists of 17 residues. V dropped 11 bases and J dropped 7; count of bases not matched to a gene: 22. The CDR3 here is CAVQKWDRILNGEKLFF. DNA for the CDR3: TGTGCCGTCCAAAAATGGGACAGAATTCTCAACGGTGAAAAACTGTTTTTT.

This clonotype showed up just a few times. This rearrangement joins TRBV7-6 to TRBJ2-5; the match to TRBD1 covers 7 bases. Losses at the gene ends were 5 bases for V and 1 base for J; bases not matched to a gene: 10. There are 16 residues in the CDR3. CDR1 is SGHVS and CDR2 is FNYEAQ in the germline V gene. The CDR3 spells CASSPRTGYLQETQYF. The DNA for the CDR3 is TGTGCCAGCAGCCCCCGGACAGGTTACCTCCAAGAGACCCAGTACTTC. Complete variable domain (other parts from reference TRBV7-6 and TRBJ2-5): GAGVSQSPRYKVTKRGQDVALRCDPISGHVSLYWYRQALGQGPEFLTYFNYEAQQDKSGLPNDRFSAERPEGSISTLTIQRTEQRDSAMYRCASSPRTGYLQETQYFGPGTRLLVL.

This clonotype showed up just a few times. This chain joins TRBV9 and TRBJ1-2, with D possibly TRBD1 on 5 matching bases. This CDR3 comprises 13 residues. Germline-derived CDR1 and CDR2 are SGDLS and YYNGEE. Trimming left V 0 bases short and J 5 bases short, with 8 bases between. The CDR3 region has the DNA TGTGCCAGCAGCGTAGAGGGGCCTTATGGCTACACCTTC. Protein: CASSVEGPYGYTF.

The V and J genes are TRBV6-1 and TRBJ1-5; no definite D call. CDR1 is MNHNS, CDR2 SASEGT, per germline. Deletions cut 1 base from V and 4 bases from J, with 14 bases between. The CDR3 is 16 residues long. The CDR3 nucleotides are TGTGCCAGCAGTGAAGGAAAAGGTCGTTTGAATCAGCCCCAGCATTTT. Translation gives CASSEGKGRLNQPQHF.

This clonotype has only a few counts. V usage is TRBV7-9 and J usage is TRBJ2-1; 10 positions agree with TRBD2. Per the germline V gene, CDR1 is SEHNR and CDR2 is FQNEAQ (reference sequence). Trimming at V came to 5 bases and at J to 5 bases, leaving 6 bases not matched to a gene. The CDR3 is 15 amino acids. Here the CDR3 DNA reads TGTGCCAGCAGCCGAAGCGGGGGGGCCAACAATGAGCAGTTCTTC. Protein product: CASSRSGGANNEQFF.

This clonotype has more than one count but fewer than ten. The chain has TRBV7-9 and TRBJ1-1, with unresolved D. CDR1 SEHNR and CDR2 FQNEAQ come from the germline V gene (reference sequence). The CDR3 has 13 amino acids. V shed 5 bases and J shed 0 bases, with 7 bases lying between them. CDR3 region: CASSADVNTEAFF. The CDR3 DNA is TGTGCCAGCAGCGCGGACGTGAACACTGAAGCTTTCTTT. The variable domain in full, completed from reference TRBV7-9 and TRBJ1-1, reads DTGVSQNPRHKITKRGQNVTFRCDPISEHNRLYWYRQTLGQGPEFLTYFQNEAQLEKSRLLSDRFSAERPKGSFSTLEIQRTEQGDSAMYLCASSADVNTEAFFGQGTRLTVV.

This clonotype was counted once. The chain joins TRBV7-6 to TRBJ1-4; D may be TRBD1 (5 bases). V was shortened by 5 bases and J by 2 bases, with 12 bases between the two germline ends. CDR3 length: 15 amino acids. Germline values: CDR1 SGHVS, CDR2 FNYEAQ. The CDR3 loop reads CASSPPGKTNEKLFF. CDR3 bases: TGTGCCAGCAGCCCGCCAGGGAAGACTAATGAAAAACTGTTTTTT.

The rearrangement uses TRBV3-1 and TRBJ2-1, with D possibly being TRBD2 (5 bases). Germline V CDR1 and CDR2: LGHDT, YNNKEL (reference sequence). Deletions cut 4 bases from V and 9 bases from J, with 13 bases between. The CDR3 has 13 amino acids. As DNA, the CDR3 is TGTGCCAGCAGCCTAGCGAGAGCGACTGAGCAGTTCTTC. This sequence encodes CASSLARATEQFF.

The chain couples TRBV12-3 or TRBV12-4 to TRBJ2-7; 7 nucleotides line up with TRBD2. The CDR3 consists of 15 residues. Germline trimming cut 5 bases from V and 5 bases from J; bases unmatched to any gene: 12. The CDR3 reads CASSGTSPGGHEQYV. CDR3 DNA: TGTGCCAGCAGTGGGACCTCTCCGGGAGGTCACGAGCAGTACGTC.

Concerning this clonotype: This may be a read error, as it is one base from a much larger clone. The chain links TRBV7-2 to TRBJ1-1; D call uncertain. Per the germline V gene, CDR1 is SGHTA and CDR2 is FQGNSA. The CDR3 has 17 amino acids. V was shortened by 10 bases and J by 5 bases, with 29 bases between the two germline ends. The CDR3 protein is CATAPRRASTLGTEAFF. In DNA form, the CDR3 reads TGTGCCACCGCTCCAAGGCGGGCGTCAACCCTGGGGACTGAAGCTTTCTTT.

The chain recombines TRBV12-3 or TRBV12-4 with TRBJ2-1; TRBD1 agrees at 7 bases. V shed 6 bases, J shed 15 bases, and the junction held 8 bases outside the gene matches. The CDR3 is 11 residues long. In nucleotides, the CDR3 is TGTGCCAGCAGGGCTACAGGGGCGGCGTTCTTC. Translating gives CASRATGAAFF.

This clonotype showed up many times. The CDR3 is CASASGGATGNQPQHF. In DNA, the CDR3 is TGTGCCAGCGCGTCAGGGGGCGCGACGGGCAATCAGCCCCAGCATTTT. The chain employs TRBV27 and TRBJ1-5; 8 bases fit TRBD1. This CDR3 has 16 amino acids. After removal of 8 bases from V and 2 bases from J, the junction contained 11 bases not matched to a gene. CDR1 MNHEY and CDR2 SMNVEV come from the germline V gene (reference sequence).

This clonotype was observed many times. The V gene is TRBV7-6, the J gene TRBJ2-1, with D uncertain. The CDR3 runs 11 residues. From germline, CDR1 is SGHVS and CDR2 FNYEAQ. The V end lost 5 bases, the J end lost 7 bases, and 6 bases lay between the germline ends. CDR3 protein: CASSNINEQFF. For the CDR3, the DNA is TGTGCCAGCAGCAATATAAATGAGCAGTTCTTC.

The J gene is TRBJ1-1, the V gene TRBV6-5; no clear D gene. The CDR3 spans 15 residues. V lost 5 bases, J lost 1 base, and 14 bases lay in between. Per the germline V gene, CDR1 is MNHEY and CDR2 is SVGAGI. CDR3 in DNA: TGTGCCAGCAGTCGCACCTGGAGTGGGAACACTGAAGCTTTCTTT. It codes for CASSRTWSGNTEAFF.

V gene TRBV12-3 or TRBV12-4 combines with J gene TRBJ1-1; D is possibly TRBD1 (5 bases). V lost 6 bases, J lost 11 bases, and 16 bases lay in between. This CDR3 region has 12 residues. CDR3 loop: CASRPWGKQAFF. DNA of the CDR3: TGTGCCAGCAGACCTTGGGGGAAGCAGGCTTTCTTT.

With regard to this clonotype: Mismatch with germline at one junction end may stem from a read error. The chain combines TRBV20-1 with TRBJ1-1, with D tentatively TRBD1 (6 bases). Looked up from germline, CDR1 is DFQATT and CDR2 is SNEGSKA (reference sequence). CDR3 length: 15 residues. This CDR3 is CSARDLAQGNAEAFF. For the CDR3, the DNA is TGCAGTGCTAGAGATCTCGCCCAGGGGAACGCTGAAGCTTTCTTT.

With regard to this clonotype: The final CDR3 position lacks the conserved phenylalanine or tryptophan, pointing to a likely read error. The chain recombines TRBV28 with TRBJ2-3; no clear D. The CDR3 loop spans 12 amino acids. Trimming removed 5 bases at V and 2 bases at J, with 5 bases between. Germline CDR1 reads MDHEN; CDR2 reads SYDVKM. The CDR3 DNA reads TGTGCCAGCAGTCAGAACACAGATACGCAGTATTCT. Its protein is CASSQNTDTQYS.

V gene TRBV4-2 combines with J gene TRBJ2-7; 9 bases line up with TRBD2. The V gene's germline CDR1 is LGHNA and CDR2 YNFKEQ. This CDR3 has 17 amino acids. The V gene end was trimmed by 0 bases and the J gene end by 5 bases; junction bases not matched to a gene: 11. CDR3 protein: CASSQEGGLAGYHEQYF. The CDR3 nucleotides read TGTGCCAGCAGCCAAGAGGGGGGGCTAGCGGGGTATCACGAGCAGTACTTC.

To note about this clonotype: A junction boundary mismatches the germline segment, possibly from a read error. The CDR3 coding sequence is TGTGCCAACAGCGAACCGGGACAGGGAACCTACGAGCAGTACTTC. It encodes CANSEPGQGTYEQYF. The chain couples TRBV5-4 to TRBJ2-7; 9 nucleotides match TRBD1. Germline CDR1 SGHNT, CDR2 YYREEE (reference sequence). The CDR3 consists of 15 residues.

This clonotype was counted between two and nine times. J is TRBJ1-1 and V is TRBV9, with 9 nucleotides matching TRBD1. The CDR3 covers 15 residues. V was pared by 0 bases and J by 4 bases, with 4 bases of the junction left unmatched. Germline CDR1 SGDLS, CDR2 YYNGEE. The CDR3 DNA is TGTGCCAGCAGCGTAGACGAGACAGGGGGCACTGAAGCTTTCTTT. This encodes CASSVDETGGTEAFF.

The CDR3 DNA sequence: TGTGCCAGCAGTGAAGGCCCCGGAGGAGACGGACACAATGAGCAGTTCTTC. Translation gives CASSEGPGGDGHNEQFF. The V and J genes are TRBV2 and TRBJ2-1; perhaps TRBD2 as D (5 bases). Between the trimmed V and J ends, which lost 1 base and 5 bases, there was a span of 18 bases. This CDR3 region has 17 residues. The germline gives CDR1 SNHLY, CDR2 FYNNEI.